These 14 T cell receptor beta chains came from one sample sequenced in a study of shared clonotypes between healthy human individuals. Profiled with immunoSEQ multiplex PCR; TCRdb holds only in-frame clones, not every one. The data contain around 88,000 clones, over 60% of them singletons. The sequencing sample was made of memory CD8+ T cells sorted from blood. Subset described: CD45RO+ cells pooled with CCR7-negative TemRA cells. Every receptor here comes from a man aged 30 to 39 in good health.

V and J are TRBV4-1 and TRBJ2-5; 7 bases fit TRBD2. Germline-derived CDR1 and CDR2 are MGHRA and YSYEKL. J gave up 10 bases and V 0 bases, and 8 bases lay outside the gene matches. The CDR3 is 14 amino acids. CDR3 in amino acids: CASSQDGGGPVQYF. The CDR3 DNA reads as TGCGCCAGCAGCCAAGATGGGGGAGGGCCCGTCCAGTACTTC.

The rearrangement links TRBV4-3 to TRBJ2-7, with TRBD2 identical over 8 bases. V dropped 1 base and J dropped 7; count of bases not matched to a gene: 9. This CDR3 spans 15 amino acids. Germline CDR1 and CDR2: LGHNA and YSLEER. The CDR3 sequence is CASSQVASGSSEQYF. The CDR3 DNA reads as TGCGCCAGCAGCCAAGTAGCTAGCGGGTCTAGTGAGCAGTACTTC.

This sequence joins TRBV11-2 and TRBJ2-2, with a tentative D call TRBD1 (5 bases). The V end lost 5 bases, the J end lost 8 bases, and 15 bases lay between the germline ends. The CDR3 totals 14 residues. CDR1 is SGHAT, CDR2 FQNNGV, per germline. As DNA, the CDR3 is TGTGCCAGCAGCCCGGAAGGGGCCGGAGGGGAGCTGTTTTTT. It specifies CASSPEGAGGELFF.

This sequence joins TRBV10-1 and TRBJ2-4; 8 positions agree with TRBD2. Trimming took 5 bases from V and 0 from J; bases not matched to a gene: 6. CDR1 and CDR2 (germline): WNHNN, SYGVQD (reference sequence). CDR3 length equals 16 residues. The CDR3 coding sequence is TGCGCCAGCAGTAACCGGACTAGCAGAGCCAAAAACATTCAGTACTTC. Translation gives CASSNRTSRAKNIQYF.

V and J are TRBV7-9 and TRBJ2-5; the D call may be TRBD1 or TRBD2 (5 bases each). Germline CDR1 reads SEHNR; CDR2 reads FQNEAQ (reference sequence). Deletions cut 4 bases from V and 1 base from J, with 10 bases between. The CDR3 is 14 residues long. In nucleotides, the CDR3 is TGTGCCAGCAGCTGGGACGGGGCCCAAGAGACCCAGTACTTC. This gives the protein CASSWDGAQETQYF.

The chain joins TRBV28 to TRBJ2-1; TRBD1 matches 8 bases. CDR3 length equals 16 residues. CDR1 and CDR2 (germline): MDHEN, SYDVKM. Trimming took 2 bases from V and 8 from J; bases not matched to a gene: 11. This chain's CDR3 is CASSLPRGQVRDEQFF. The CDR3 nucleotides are TGTGCCAGCAGTTTACCTAGGGGACAGGTTCGGGATGAGCAGTTCTTC.

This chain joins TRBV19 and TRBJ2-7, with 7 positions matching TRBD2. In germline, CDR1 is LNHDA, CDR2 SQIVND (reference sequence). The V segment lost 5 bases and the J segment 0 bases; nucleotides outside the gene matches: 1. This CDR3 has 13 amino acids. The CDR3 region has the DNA TGTGCCAGTAGTCGGGACTACTCCTACGAGCAGTACTTC. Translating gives CASSRDYSYEQYF.

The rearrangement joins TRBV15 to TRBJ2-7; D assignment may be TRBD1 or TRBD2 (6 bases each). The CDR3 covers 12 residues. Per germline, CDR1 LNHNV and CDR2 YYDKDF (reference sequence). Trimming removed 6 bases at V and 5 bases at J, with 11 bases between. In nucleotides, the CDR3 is TGTGCCACCAGTTACGGGGGCGACGAGCAGTACTTC. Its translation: CATSYGGDEQYF.

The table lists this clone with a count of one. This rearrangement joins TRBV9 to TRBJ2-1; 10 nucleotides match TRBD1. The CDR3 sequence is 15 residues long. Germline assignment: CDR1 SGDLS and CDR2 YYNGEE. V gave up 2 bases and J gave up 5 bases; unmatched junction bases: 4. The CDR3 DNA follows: TGTGCCAGCAGCGTTGACAGGGGGCCGAACAATGAGCAGTTCTTC. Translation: CASSVDRGPNNEQFF.

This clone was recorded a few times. The CDR3 coding sequence is TGTGCCAGCAGTTCTTACAGGTACGAGCAGTACTTC. This sequence encodes CASSSYRYEQYF. V and J are TRBV6-6 and TRBJ2-7; D possibly corresponds to TRBD1 (5 bases). Germline CDR1 is MNHNY and CDR2 is SVGAGI (reference sequence). V was pared by 4 bases and J by 4 bases, with 8 bases between. This CDR3 contains 12 residues.

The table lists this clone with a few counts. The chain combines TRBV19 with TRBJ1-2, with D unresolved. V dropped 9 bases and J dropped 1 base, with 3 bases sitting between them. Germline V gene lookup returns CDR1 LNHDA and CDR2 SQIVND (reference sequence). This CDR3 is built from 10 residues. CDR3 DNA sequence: TGTGCCAGCCATAACTATGGCTACACCTTC. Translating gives CASHNYGYTF. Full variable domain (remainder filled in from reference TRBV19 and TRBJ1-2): DGGITQSPKYLFRKEGQNVTLSCEQNLNHDAMYWYRQDPGQGLRLIYYSQIVNDFQKGDIAEGYSVSREKKESFPLTVTSAQKNPTAFYLCASHNYGYTFGSGTRLTVV.

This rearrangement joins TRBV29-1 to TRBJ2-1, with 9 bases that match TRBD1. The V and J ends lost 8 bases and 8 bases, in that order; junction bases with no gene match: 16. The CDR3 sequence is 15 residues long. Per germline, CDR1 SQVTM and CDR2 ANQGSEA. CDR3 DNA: TGCAGCTCGTATGAACAGGGGGCGAGGGACCATGAGCAGTTCTTC. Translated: CSSYEQGARDHEQFF.

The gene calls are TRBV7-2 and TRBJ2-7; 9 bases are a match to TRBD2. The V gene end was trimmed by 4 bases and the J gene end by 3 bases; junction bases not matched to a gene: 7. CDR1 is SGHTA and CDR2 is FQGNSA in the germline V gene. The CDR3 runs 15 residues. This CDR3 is CASSWVPSGNYEQYF. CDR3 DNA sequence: TGTGCCAGCAGCTGGGTCCCTAGCGGGAACTACGAGCAGTACTTC.

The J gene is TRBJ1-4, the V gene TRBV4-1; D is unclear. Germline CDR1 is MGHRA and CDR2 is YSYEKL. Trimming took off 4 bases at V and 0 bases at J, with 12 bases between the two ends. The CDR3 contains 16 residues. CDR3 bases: TGCGCCAGCAGCCTCGAGGCCGGTGCAACTAATGAAAAACTGTTTTTT. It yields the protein CASSLEAGATNEKLFF.